One sample yielded the 2 T cell receptor beta chains listed below, sequenced in a study of T cell responses to AZD1222 COVID-19 vaccine. Assay used: immunoSEQ multiplex PCR; TCRdb lists only in-frame clones, some missing. The sample has around 130,000 clones; 93% are singletons. The sequencing used peripheral blood, collected on day 0 of AZD1222 vaccination. The receptors originated from an adult in good health.

The chain recombines TRBV28 with TRBJ1-5, with 11 bases identical to TRBD1. The CDR3 runs to 15 residues. Trimming at V came to 6 bases and at J to 5 bases, leaving 6 bases not matched to a gene. CDR1 and CDR2 from the germline V gene are MDHEN and SYDVKM. In DNA, the CDR3 is TGTGCCAGCAGCCGGACAGGGGGCTCATATCAGCCCCAGCATTTT. Protein sequence: CASSRTGGSYQPQHF.

V gene TRBV9 combines with J gene TRBJ2-1; D unclear. Germline V gene lookup returns CDR1 SGDLS and CDR2 YYNGEE. CDR3 length: 12 residues. V was cut by 0 bases and J by 10 bases, with 8 bases left in between. CDR3 in amino acids: CASSVAGLEQFF. DNA for the CDR3: TGTGCCAGCAGCGTAGCTGGCCTAGAGCAGTTCTTC.